The present TCR beta chain was sequenced within a study of blood T cell repertoires in COVID-19. Original processing methods: Reference gene primer amplification yielded estimated nucleated cell counts. The assay was immunoSEQ multiplex PCR, and TCRdb's table has in-frame clones only and misses some. That table supplies the V and J calls and clone size; D and trimming were determined from the DNA. The sample contains 60,000 to 95,000 clones, approximately 88% of which appear only once. Germline V CDR1 and CDR2: MNHEY, SMNVEV (reference sequence). Deletions cut 2 bases from V and 8 bases from J, with 12 bases between. CDR3 length: 13 amino acids.

Sequenced input: peripheral blood. This receptor was obtained from a woman aged 45-65 years with acute or convalescent COVID-19. This sequence joins TRBV27 and TRBJ1-2; D gene unclear. The CDR3 DNA is TGTGCCAGCAGTTTAGCCTCGGGGTCCGGCTACACCTTC. Its protein product is CASSLASGSGYTF.